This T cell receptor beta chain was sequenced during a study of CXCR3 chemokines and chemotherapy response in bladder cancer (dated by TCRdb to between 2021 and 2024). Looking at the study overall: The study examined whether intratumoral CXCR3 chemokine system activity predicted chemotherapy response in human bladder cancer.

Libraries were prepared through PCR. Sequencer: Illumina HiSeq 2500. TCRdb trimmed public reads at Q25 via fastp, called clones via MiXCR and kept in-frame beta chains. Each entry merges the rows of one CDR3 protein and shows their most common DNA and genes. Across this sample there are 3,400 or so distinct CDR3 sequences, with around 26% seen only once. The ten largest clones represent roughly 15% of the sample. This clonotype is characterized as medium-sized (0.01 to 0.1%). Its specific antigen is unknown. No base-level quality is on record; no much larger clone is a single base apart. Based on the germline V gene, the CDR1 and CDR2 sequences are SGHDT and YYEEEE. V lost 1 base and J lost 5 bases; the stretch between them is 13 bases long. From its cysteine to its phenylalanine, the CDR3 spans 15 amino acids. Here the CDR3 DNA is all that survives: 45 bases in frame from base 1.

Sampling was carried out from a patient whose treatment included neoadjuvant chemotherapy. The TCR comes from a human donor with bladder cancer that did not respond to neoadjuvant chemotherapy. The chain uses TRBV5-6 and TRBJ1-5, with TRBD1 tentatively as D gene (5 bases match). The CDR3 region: CASSLYRRVDQPQHF. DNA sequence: TGTGCCAGCAGCTTGTATCGCAGGGTAGATCAGCCCCAGCATTTT.